What follows is one T cell receptor (beta chain) and its context. The antigen is not known. Sequencing used immunoSEQ multiplex PCR; TCRdb keeps in-frame clones, though not all of them. The profile shows about 35,000 clones, about two thirds of them singletons. This specimen belongs to a study of cytotoxic CD8 clonotypes in ibrutinib-treated CLL. Turning to the study itself: IGHV unmutated fewer than 18; relapsed/refractory about a dozen; treatment-naive roughly 15. Study-wide findings and caveats: Exceeding age-matched healthy donors, baseline clonality also tracked the counts of circulating CD8+ T cells. Sampling times (in sustained-remission versus progressing patients) were not the same.

The CDR3 has 12 residues. The V and J ends lost 0 bases and 4 bases respectively, with 7 bases between them. Germline V gives CDR1 SQVTM, CDR2 ANQGSEA. The chain has TRBV29-1 and TRBJ2-7; a possible D gene is TRBD2 (5 bases). The sample consisted of PBMCs, taken at disease progression, from a patient treated with ibrutinib. The receptor was isolated from a human donor with chronic lymphocytic leukemia. The CDR3 region is CSVEDPGYEQYF. The CDR3 DNA is TGCAGCGTTGAAGATCCGGGGTACGAGCAGTACTTC.